This T cell receptor (beta chain) was observed in a study of blood T cell repertoires in COVID-19 (dated by TCRdb to the early 2020s). Concerning the study at large: The collaborator samples originated in the United States, Italy and Spain and spanned the acute and convalescent phases of COVID-19. Nearly every sample came with metadata listing a de-identified subject ID, COVID-19 status, age in years and sex. Subjects who had been exposed to COVID-19, were actively infected with it, or had recovered from it provided the deeply sampled blood TCRbeta repertoires that made up the dataset. Where available, HLA class I and class II types were taken from metadata supplied by the sample provider and were not determined by assay-based typing. The prospective study material was composed of cDNA or gDNA derived from T cells, B-cell-depleted T cells, or PBMCs. The repertoires were made available in a free public database intended to serve as a resource for research on the immune response to SARS-CoV-2. The samples were drawn from the first 160 participants of the ongoing ImmuneRACE study and from 1,254 subjects provided by 6 global collaborators.

Collaborating institutions collected whole blood in K2EDTA tubes following their own protocols. For TCRbeta analysis, collaborators shipped samples as frozen whole blood, isolated PBMCs, or DNA extracted from either of those sample types. Broader findings and caveats from the paper: Clinical and demographic metadata were provided uncurated, with the amount varying by source and participant.

TCRbeta CDR3 regions were amplified from genomic DNA using the immunoSEQ Assay, a bias-controlled multiplex PCR. Regarding the original processing steps: The number of nucleated cells in each sample was estimated from the amplification of reference gene primers within the assay. Sequence reads were collapsed and filtered to measure the absolute abundance of every unique TCRbeta CDR3 rearrangement. For each sample, productive Simpson clonality was calculated as the square root of Simpson's diversity index across productive rearrangements. Not all clones reach the TCRdb copy of this immuneACCESS table, which keeps in-frame sequences only. Checked studies attribute under half of the gap to unresolved V genes and leave the rest unexplained. The V and J calls and clone size are taken from that table; D and trimming were inferred from the DNA. A total of over 200,000 clones appear in this sample, roughly 87% of them only once. The top ten clones comprise 1.9% of the sample.

V is cut by 5 bases and J by 1 base, and the space between the germline ends is 27 bases. CDR1 and CDR2 (MNHEY, SMNVEV) derive from the germline V gene (reference sequence). Including the terminal cysteine and phenylalanine, the CDR3 comprises 21 residues. The CDR3 DNA has 63 bases and is translated from base 1. Comment on this clone: The antigen this receptor binds is unknown. No quality values exist for individual bases; no much larger clone is one base distant.

The sequence was obtained from a middle-aged man with active or convalescent COVID-19. The chain uses TRBV27 and TRBJ2-6; a tentative D match to TRBD2 spans 6 bases. The sample consisted of peripheral blood. The sequence in DNA is TGTGCCAGCAGTGCACCGCCCCACTCGGCAGGGAGGTTTTCTGGGGCCAACGTCCTGACTTTC. It translates to CASSAPPHSAGRFSGANVLTF.